This note documents a single TCR beta chain sequence. In its sample, this clonotype was seen many times. No cognate antigen has been identified for it. No clone much larger than this one lies a single base away; base qualities are absent. The library was made by 5' RACE. The sequencer listed for this sample is NextSeq 500. Unique molecular identifiers were attached to individual cDNA molecules in the TCR library protocol so that sequencing error and PCR bias could be corrected. TCR alpha and beta chains were both sequenced, and the abundances of alpha and beta sequences in each sample were closely correlated with each other. In the source study's methods: Decombinator V4 was used to perform V gene, J gene and CDR3 annotation of TCR sequences. Expanded TCRs were defined as changing significantly between any two time points under a Poisson model with p below 0.0001. TCR abundances were normalised to the total number of TCRs sequenced per sample and were expressed as counts per million. TRAV1-2 paired with TRAJ12, TRAJ20 or TRAJ33 defined MAIT TCRs, while TRAV10 paired with TRAJ18 defined iNKT TCRs. VDJdb, accessed on 1 November 2021, was searched for TCRs annotated for CMV, EBV and SARS-CoV-2, and TCRs annotated for more than one antigen were excluded. In-frame beta chains were kept once TCRdb had trimmed the public reads at Q25 with fastp and called clones with MiXCR. Rows are combined by CDR3 protein, so each entry shows the most common genes and DNA. The V and J calls and clone size are TCRdb's, not the authors'. The sample table shows some 71,000 distinct CDR3 sequences, and approximately 10% are seen once. The top ten clonotypes cover almost 6.5% of the sample.

The germline V gene sets CDR1 to SGHVS and CDR2 to FNYEAQ. Compared with germline, V lacks 4 bases and J lacks 6 bases; bases without a gene match: 13. From cysteine to phenylalanine, the CDR3 is 18 amino acids long. Just the 54-base CDR3 DNA is kept, in frame starting at base 1. Set within a cohort of healthcare workers in London, UK, this nested case-control study involved weekly PCR testing of nasopharyngeal swabs along with blood sampling. Healthcare workers were enrolled in the week of the UK lockdown, from 23 to 31 March 2020, and were followed every week for up to about 15 weeks. This entry is derived from a study of early T cells in non-severe SARS-CoV-2 infection (TCRdb year 2021). Broadly, across the study: Because TCR sequencing relied on bulk RNA taken from unsorted whole blood, pairing of alpha and beta chains was not possible.

Points the paper makes about the study in general: Matching against VDJdb was skewed toward anti-spike CD8 responses, likely underestimated virus-specific expansions, and missed private and CD4 specificities.

This TCR was recovered from an adult who was a healthcare worker with PCR-confirmed SARS-CoV-2 infection or an uninfected control (not recorded which). Sequenced input: whole blood. The V and J genes are TRBV7-6 and TRBJ2-3, with 13 middle bases fitting TRBD2. The CDR3 region: CASSWGLAGLGGSDTQYF. At the DNA level, the sequence is TGTGCCAGCAGCTGGGGACTAGCGGGGTTGGGCGGTTCGGATACGCAGTATTTT. Reference TRBV7-6 and TRBJ2-3 genes cover what lies past the CDR3, so the full variable domain is GAGVSQSPRYKVTKRGQDVALRCDPISGHVSLYWYRQALGQGPEFLTYFNYEAQQDKSGLPNDRFSAERPEGSISTLTIQRTEQRDSAMYRCASSWGLAGLGGSDTQYFGPGTRLTVL.